What follows describes a single T cell receptor beta chain. This specimen comes from a study of blood T cell repertoires in COVID-19. Sequencing was performed with immunoSEQ multiplex PCR; in TCRdb, only in-frame clones are kept and a portion is missing. In the table there are about 240,000 clones, 86% of which are singletons. Source material: peripheral blood. The receptor was isolated from an elderly man with acute or convalescent COVID-19.

CDR3 protein: CASSYQTGTSYEQYF. In nucleotides, the CDR3 is TGTGCCAGCAGCTACCAAACAGGGACCTCCTACGAGCAGTACTTC. The chain combines TRBV5-5 with TRBJ2-7, with TRBD1 as a possible D gene (6 bases). Trimming removed 3 bases at V and 0 bases at J, with 13 bases between. Germline V gene lookup returns CDR1 SGHKS and CDR2 YYEKEE (reference sequence). This CDR3 is 15 amino acids long.